This T cell receptor (beta chain) was sequenced for a study of blood T cells in healthy people across ages (dated by TCRdb to between 2014 and 2017). As for the study more broadly: In model experiments, template switching captured about one uniquely barcoded TCR beta cDNA molecule for every two T cells. Using deep sequencing normalized with unique cDNA molecular identifiers, the study measured how TCR beta repertoire diversity changes with age. Four age groups were formed from the donors: young (average approximately 15 years), middle-aged (approximately 39), aged (under 70) and long-lived (approximately 80). To avoid experimental bias, donors of different ages were randomly spread across the sequencing lanes. Two additional independent replicas of 1 million unique cDNA reads from the same blood draw were analyzed for two donors (one aged 18 to 30 and one aged 80 or older). Findings and caveats that apply to the study as a whole: Because profiling used bulk unsorted PBMCs, naive and antigen-experienced compartments could not be compared conclusively. The percentage of naive T cells measured by flow cytometry correlated strongly with observed TCR beta diversity. Donor CMV infection status was unknown, potentially confounding age-related changes in expanded clonotypes. Estimates of total diversity based on one million sequenced T cells were considered lower bounds and underestimates. As age increased, observed TCR beta diversity per million T cells dropped in a roughly linear way, and a significant reduction was already evident by age approximately 40. Compared with the aged group, the long-lived group had more naive CD4+ T cells, fewer expanded clones and increased TCR diversity, a pattern suggesting age selection.

Donors were 40 or so systemically healthy Caucasian individuals from Russia aged roughly 6 to 95 years. Around 9.8 milliliters of peripheral blood were collected from each donor into EDTA-treated Vacutainer tubes. Ficoll-Paque density-gradient centrifugation was used to isolate PBMCs, with at least 7 million per sample. Trizol reagent was used to extract total RNA from PBMCs, with at least 6 micrograms per sample. Naive CD45RAhigh/CD27high T cell percentages were measured by flow cytometry on a PBMC aliquot from every donor. The library was generated by 5' RACE. The instrument was an Illumina HiSeq 2500. A second PCR of roughly 7 to 11 cycles was performed with a sample-barcoded 5' primer and a J-beta primer mix. A unique molecular identifier was introduced onto each TCR beta cDNA molecule by a template-switch 5' adaptor carrying 12 random nucleotides. Each sample yielded at least 2.5 million CDR3-containing paired-end reads. First-strand cDNA was synthesized from all RNA with the Mint cDNA synthesis kit, primed by a TRBC-specific oligonucleotide. Following uracil-DNA glycosylase treatment, all cDNA underwent a first 18-cycle PCR with the universal primers M1SS and BC2_uni_R. The authors' pipeline ran thus. Normalization of each sample was performed by random selection of 1 million high-quality reads, each carrying a distinct molecular identifier. Instead of being binned into consensus sequences, reads that shared molecular identifiers were thrown out. MiTCR, with a Q25 quality threshold and the strictest error-elimination algorithm, was used for CDR3 identification, clonotype clustering and error correction. A nonparametric unseen species model using Euler transformation provided a lower-bound estimate of total TCR beta diversity. TCRdb's own reprocessing of the public reads used fastp at Q25 and MiXCR and kept productive beta chains. A single entry per CDR3 protein holds the most common genes and DNA from its merged rows. The V and J calls and clone size are TCRdb's, not the authors'. Present in this sample are 1 million to 1.2 million distinct CDR3 sequences, under 40% of which were seen just once. Roughly 13% of the sample lies in the top ten.

A note on this clonotype: Its antigen remains undetermined. It has no much larger one-base neighbor in the sample; base qualities were not kept.

The sequenced material came from blood. This clonotype originated in a man in his late teens or twenties in good health.

This receptor carries the CDR3 CASSPTGSRTEAFF. The bases read TGTGCCAGCAGCCCAACCGGATCTAGGACTGAAGCTTTCTTT. The rearrangement combines TRBV7-2 with TRBJ1-1; no D gene can be assigned with confidence. Reading from cysteine to phenylalanine, the CDR3 counts 14 amino acids. Only the CDR3 part of the read is kept: 42 bases, read in frame from the first base. Reading the germline V gene gives CDR1 SGHTA and CDR2 FQGNSA. V was cut back by 5 bases and J by 5 bases, leaving a gap of 15 bases between them.